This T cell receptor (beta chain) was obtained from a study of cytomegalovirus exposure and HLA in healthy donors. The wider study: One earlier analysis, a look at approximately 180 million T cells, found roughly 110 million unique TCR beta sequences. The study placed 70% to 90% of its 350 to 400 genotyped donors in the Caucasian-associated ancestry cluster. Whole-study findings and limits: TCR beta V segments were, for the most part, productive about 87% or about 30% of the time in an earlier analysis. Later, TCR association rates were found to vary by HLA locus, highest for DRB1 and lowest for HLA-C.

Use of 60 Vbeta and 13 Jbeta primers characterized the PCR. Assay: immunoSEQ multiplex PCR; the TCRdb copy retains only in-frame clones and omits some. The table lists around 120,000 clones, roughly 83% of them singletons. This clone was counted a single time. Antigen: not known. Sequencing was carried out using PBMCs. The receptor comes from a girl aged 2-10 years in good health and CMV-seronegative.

The CDR3 DNA reads TGCGCCAGCAGCTTGAATCAGGGGGCGAACCCTCTTCGGGGTGAGCAGTACTTC. Protein product: CASSLNQGANPLRGEQYF. This sequence joins TRBV5-1 and TRBJ2-7; 8 bases agree with TRBD1. The CDR3 runs to 18 residues. CDR1 and CDR2 (germline): SGHRS, YFSETQ. V gave up 1 base and J gave up 7 bases; unmatched junction bases: 19.